This T cell receptor beta chain was observed in a study of blood T cell repertoires in COVID-19. Profiling relied on immunoSEQ multiplex PCR, and the TCRdb table lists in-frame clones only, not all of them. This sample has about 190,000 clones, with around nine tenths found just once. This clone was counted a single time. V lost 3 bases and J lost 2, with 8 bases in between. Per the germline V gene, CDR1 is LGHDT and CDR2 is YNNKEL (reference sequence). This CDR3 spans 15 amino acids. This sequence joins TRBV3-1 (or the pseudogene TRBV3-2) and TRBJ1-6; D call uncertain. The sequence derives from a woman aged 70-85 years with COVID-19, enrolled during active disease. What was sequenced was peripheral blood. For the CDR3, the DNA is TGTGCCAGCAGCCATCCGGTGGCCTATAATTCACCCCTCCACTTT. Amino acid sequence: CASSHPVAYNSPLHF.